This section outlines one T cell receptor (beta chain) sequence together with its context. This sample is part of a study of blood T cells in healthy people across ages. Russia was home to the donors, healthy Caucasian individuals aged 6 to 90. Total RNA was extracted at no less than 6 micrograms per sample. This CDR3 has 14 residues. Germline V CDR1 and CDR2: KGHSH, LQKENI. J gave up 7 bases and V 3 bases, and 3 bases lay outside the gene matches. Alongside a J-beta primer mix, a sample-barcoded 5' primer served in a second PCR lasting about 7 to 12 cycles. Each cDNA was tagged by a template-switch adaptor containing 12 random nucleotides. TCRdb re-called the 5' RACE reads with MiXCR, one entry per CDR3 protein. In the table there are roughly 1,800,000 distinct CDR3 sequences, about 50% of which are singletons.

The sample was blood. This sequence originates from a woman between 40 and 50 years old in good health. The chain couples TRBV18 to TRBJ1-6, with 7 bases matching TRBD1. The CDR3 nucleotides read TGTGCCAGCTCACCGGACAGGAAGAATTCACCCCTCCACTTT. Residues: CASSPDRKNSPLHF.